This TCR beta chain was identified during a study of vaccination effects on CD4 cells after COVID-19. The method was immunoSEQ multiplex PCR; TCRdb's version includes in-frame clones alone and lacks a portion of them. The data show roughly 59,000 clones, 78% seen once. ViraFEST used viral peptide pools to expand antigen-specific CD4+ T cells before sequencing. After less than 11 days in culture, the CD4+ T cells were isolated. Two-dose BNT162b2 or mRNA-1273 vaccination was given to participants. Germline CDR1 reads SNHLY; CDR2 reads FYNNEI. The CDR3 has 14 amino acids. Trimming at V came to 3 bases and at J to 6 bases, leaving 4 bases not matched to a gene. This clone appeared once. What it binds is not known.

The source is a human donor who received a COVID-19 vaccine. This chain connects TRBV2 to TRBJ1-5; TRBD1 aligns across 8 bases. Sequencing used CD4+ T cells from PBMCs cultured with HCoV-OC43 spike peptides, obtained after COVID-19 vaccination. As for subset: HCoV-OC43 spike overlapping peptide pool stimulation. In DNA, the CDR3 is TGTGCCAGCAGTGACAGGGGGCAGTTTCAGCCCCAGCATTTT. Protein: CASSDRGQFQPQHF.